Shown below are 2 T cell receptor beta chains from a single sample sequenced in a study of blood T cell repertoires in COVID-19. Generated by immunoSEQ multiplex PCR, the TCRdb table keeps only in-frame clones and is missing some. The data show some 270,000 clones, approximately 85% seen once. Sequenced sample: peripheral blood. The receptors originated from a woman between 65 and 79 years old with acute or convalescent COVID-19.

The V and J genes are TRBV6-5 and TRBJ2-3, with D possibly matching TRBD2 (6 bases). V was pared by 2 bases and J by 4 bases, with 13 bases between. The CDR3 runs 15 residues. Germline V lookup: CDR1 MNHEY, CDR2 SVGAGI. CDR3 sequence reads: CASSYRVGGPDTQYF. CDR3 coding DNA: TGTGCCAGCAGTTACCGGGTCGGAGGGCCAGATACGCAGTATTTT.

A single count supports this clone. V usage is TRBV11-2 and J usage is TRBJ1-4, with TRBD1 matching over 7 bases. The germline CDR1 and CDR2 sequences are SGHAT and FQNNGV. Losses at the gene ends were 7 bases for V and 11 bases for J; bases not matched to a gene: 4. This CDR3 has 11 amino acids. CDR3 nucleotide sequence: TGTGCCAGCATGAGAGGGGGCAAACTGTTTTTT. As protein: CASMRGGKLFF.